This T cell receptor beta chain is drawn from a study of T cell responses to AZD1222 COVID-19 vaccine. General study points: Per reports, nearly half of all spike-specific TCRs target regions that are unmutated in variants.

Libraries were prepared by immunoSEQ multiplex PCR; TCRdb keeps only in-frame clonotypes and omits some of them. The data hold around 140,000 clones, with 80% to 95% observed a single time. Comments on this clone: The antigen remains undetermined.

Sequencing used peripheral blood, obtained 28 days after the second AZD1222 dose. The TCR comes from an adult who received the AZD1222 COVID-19 vaccine.

The CDR3 loop reads CATQGPMNTEAFF. The CDR3 DNA is TGTGCCACACAGGGTCCCATGAACACTGAAGCTTTCTTT. V usage is TRBV6-5 and J usage is TRBJ1-1, with D maybe TRBD1 (6 bases). Germline V CDR1 and CDR2: MNHEY, SVGAGI. V was trimmed by 10 bases and J by 0 bases, leaving 12 bases between them. The CDR3 contains 13 residues.